Presented here are 2 T cell receptor beta chains from one specimen sequenced in a study of cytomegalovirus exposure and HLA in healthy donors. The PCR ran on 60 Vbeta and 13 Jbeta primers. Assay used: immunoSEQ multiplex PCR; TCRdb lists only in-frame clones, some missing. The sample yields approximately 250,000 clones, roughly 73% seen once. Sequenced input: PBMCs. These receptors all come from a boy younger than 18 in good health and CMV-seronegative.

This chain joins TRBV6-5 and TRBJ2-1; 9 positions match TRBD2. The ends lost 4 bases at V and 8 bases at J; junction bases unmatched: 6. Germline V gene sequence: CDR1 MNHEY, CDR2 SVGAGI. CDR3 length: 14 amino acids. The CDR3 sequence: CASSSTGTSYEQFF. Written as DNA, the CDR3 is TGTGCCAGCAGTTCCACCGGGACTAGCTATGAGCAGTTCTTC.

The chain has TRBV7-2 and TRBJ1-1; D ambiguous. V was shortened by 5 bases and J by 4 bases, with 20 bases between the two germline ends. The CDR3 has 16 amino acids. CDR1 SGHTA and CDR2 FQGNSA come from the germline V gene. CDR3 residues: CASSHRGEWRATEAFF. The CDR3 DNA reads TGTGCCAGCAGCCACCGAGGAGAGTGGCGTGCCACTGAAGCTTTCTTT.